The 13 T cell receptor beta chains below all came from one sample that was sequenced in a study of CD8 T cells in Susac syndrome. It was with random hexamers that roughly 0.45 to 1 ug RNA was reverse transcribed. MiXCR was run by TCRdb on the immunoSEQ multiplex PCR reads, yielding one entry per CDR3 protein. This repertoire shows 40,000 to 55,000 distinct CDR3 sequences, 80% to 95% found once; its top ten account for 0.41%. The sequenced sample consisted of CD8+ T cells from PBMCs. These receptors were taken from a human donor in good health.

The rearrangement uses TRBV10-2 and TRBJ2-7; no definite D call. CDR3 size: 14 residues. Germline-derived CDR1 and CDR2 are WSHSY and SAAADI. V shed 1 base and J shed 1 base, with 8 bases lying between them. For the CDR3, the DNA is TGCGCCAGCAGTGAGTACTGGGATTCCTACGAGCAGTACTTC. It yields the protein CASSEYWDSYEQYF.

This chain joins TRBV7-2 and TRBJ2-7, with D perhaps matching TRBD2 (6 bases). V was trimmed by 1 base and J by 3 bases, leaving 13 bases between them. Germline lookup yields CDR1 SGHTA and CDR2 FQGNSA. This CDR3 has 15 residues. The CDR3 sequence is CASSLDTSSVYEQYF. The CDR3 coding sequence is TGTGCCAGCAGCTTAGATACTAGCTCCGTCTACGAGCAGTACTTC.

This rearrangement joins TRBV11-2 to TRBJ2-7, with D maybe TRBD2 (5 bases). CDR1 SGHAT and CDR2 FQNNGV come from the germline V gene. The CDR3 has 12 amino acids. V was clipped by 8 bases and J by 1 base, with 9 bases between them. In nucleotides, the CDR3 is TGTGCCAGCGCAACGGGGTCCTACGAGCAGTACTTC. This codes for CASATGSYEQYF.

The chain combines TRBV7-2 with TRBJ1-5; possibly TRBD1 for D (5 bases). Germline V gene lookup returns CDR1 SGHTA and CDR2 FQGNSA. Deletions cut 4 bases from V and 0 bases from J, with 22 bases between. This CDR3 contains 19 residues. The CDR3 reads CASSSYPGWGGYSNQPQHF. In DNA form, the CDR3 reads TGTGCCAGCAGCTCTTATCCGGGGTGGGGGGGATATAGCAATCAGCCCCAGCATTTT. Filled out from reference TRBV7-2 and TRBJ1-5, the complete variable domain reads GAGVSQSPSNKVTEKGKDVELRCDPISGHTALYWYRQSLGQGLEFLIYFQGNSAPDKSGLPSDRFSAERTGGSVSTLTIQRTQQEDSAVYLCASSSYPGWGGYSNQPQHFGDGTRLSIL.

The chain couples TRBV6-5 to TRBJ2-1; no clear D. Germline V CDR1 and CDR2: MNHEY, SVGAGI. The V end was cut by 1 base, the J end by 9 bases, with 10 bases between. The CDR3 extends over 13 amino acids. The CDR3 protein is CASSYFDGTEQFF. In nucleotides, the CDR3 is TGTGCCAGCAGTTACTTCGATGGCACTGAGCAGTTCTTC.

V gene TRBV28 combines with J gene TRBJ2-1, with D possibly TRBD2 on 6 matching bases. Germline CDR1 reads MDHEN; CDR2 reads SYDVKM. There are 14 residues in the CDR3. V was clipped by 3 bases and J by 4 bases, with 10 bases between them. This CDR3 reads CASSFRRDYNEQFF. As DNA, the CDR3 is TGTGCCAGCAGTTTCAGGCGGGATTACAATGAGCAGTTCTTC.

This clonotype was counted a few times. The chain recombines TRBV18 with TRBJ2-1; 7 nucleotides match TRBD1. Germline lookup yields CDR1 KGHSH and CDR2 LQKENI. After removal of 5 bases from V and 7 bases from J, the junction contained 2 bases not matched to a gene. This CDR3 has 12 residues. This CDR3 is CASSYRGNEQFF. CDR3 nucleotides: TGTGCCAGCTCATACAGGGGTAATGAGCAGTTCTTC.

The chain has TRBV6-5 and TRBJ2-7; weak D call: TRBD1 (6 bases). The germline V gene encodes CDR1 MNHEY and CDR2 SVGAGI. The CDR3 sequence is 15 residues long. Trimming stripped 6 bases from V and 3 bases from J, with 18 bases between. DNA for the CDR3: TGTGCCAGCAGGCCCTACAGGGAGTCTTACTACGAGCAGTACTTC. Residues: CASRPYRESYYEQYF.

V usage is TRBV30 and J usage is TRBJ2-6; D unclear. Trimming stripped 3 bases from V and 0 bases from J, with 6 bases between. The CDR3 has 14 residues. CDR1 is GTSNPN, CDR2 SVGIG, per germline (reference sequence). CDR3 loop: CAWSGLSGANVLTF. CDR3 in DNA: TGTGCCTGGAGCGGTCTCTCTGGGGCCAACGTCCTGACTTTC. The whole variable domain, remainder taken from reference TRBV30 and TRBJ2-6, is SQTIHQWPATLVQPVGSPLSLECTVEGTSNPNLYWYRQAAGRGLQLLFYSVGIGQISSEVPQNLSASRPQDRQFILSSKKLLLSDSGFYLCAWSGLSGANVLTFGAGSRLTVL.

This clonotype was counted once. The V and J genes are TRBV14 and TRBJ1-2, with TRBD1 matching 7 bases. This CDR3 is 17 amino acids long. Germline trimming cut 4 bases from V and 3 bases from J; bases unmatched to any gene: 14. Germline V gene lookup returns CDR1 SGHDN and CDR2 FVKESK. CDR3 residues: CASSLNLGRGQHYGYTF. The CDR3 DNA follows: TGTGCCAGCAGCCTCAACCTCGGGAGGGGGCAGCACTATGGCTACACCTTC.

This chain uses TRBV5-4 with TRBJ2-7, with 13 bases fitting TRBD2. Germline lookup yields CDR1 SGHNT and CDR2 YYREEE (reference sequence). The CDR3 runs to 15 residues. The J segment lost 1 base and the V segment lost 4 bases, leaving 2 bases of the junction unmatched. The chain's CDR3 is CASSRTSGSSYEQYF. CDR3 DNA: TGTGCCAGCAGCAGGACTAGCGGGAGTTCCTACGAGCAGTACTTC.

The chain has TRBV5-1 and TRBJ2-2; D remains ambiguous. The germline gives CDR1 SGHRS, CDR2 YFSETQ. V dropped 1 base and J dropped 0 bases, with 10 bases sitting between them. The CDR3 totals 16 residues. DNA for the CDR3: TGCGCCAGCAGCTTGCGCAGTAGCTCGAACACCGGGGAGCTGTTTTTT. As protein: CASSLRSSSNTGELFF.

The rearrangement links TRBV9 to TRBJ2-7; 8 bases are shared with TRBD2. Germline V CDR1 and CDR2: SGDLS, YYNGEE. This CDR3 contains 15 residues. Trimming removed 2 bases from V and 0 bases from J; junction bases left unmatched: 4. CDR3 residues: CASSVGAGGSYEQYF. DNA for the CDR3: TGTGCCAGCAGCGTCGGGGCGGGGGGCTCCTACGAGCAGTACTTC.